These 12 T cell receptor beta chains share one sample of origin, sequenced in a study of T cells expressing NK-cell markers. TCRdb reprocessed the 5' RACE reads; each CDR3 protein has one entry and no DNA is given. Recorded for this sample: approximately 420,000 distinct CDR3 sequences. Source material: blood T cells: a sorted CD56 or NKG2C T cell subset, CD4+ or CD8+ T cells, or bulk PBMC T cells (not recorded which). The receptors derive from a woman aged 45-60 years in good health.

The chain links TRBV6-5 to TRBJ2-3; the D call from TCRdb, TRBD1, cannot be confirmed without DNA. The CDR3 sequence is 15 residues long. CDR1 MNHEY and CDR2 SVGAGI come from the germline V gene. This CDR3 is CASSLSGGRTDTQYF.

V gene TRBV6-6 combines with J gene TRBJ2-1. This CDR3 is 14 amino acids long. The V gene's germline CDR1 is MNHNY and CDR2 SVGAGI (reference sequence). The CDR3 spells CASNTQSSYNEQFF.

The V and J genes are TRBV7-9 and TRBJ2-1; as DNA is missing, the TRBD1 call by TCRdb cannot be tested. This CDR3 spans 12 amino acids. Germline V gene lookup returns CDR1 SEHNR and CDR2 FQNEAQ (reference sequence). CDR3 amino acids: CASSEGLDAPVF. Filled out from reference TRBV7-9 and TRBJ2-1, the complete variable domain reads DTGVSQNPRHKITKRGQNVTFRCDPISEHNRLYWYRQTLGQGPEFLTYFQNEAQLEKSRLLSDRFSAERPKGSFSTLEIQRTEQGDSAMYLCASSEGLDAPVFGPGTRLTVL.

V usage is TRBV7-2 and J usage is TRBJ2-1; TCRdb indicates TRBD1, and absent DNA this call remains unverified. The V gene's germline CDR1 is SGHTA and CDR2 FQGNSA. The CDR3 has 15 residues. CDR3 region: CASSSDRDYYNEQFF.

The V gene is TRBV5-1, the J gene TRBJ1-4; TCRdb outputs TRBD1, but without DNA this stays unchecked. CDR1 is SGHRS and CDR2 is YFSETQ in the germline V gene. The CDR3 is made up of 14 amino acids. The CDR3 here is CASSLQTGGEKLFF.

V is TRBV19 and J is TRBJ1-5. The CDR3 consists of 16 residues. Germline assignment: CDR1 LNHDA and CDR2 SQIVND (reference sequence). The CDR3 loop is CASSIGEGSGHQPQHF.

The chain employs TRBV5-1 and TRBJ2-7. The CDR3 spans 11 residues. Germline lookup yields CDR1 SGHRS and CDR2 YFSETQ. This CDR3 is CASSEGNEQYF.

The J gene is TRBJ1-6, the V gene TRBV15. The CDR3 is 16 residues long. Germline lookup yields CDR1 LNHNV and CDR2 YYDKDF (reference sequence). CDR3: CATSRDRTSGNSPLHF.

The chain couples TRBV2 to TRBJ2-2; the TRBD1 assignment by TCRdb is unverifiable without DNA. Germline V CDR1 and CDR2: SNHLY, FYNNEI. The CDR3 covers 15 residues. The CDR3 sequence is CASSKDRGGTGELFF.

The chain uses TRBV4-1 and TRBJ2-5; TCRdb picks TRBD1, but there is no DNA to check that call. CDR1 is MGHRA and CDR2 is YSYEKL in the germline V gene. The CDR3 runs to 15 residues. The CDR3 is CASSQVPGREETQYF.

The V call is TRBV5-6, the J call TRBJ2-6; TCRdb picks TRBD1, but there is no DNA to check that call. Germline-derived CDR1 and CDR2 are SGHDT and YYEEEE. The CDR3 sequence is 18 residues long. The CDR3: CASSYSTRRLPGANVLTF. Full variable domain (remainder filled in from reference TRBV5-6 and TRBJ2-6): DAGVTQSPTHLIKTRGQQVTLRCSPKSGHDTVSWYQQALGQGPQFIFQYYEEEERQRGNFPDRFSGHQFPNYSSELNVNALLLGDSALYLCASSYSTRRLPGANVLTFGAGSRLTVL.

The V gene is TRBV12-3 or TRBV12-4, the J gene TRBJ1-5. This CDR3 is 19 amino acids long. The CDR3 loop reads CASSLVAAPGLGSNQPQHF.